Shown below are 25 T cell receptor beta chains from a single sample sequenced in a study of beta chain features in type 1 diabetes. Investigators reverse transcribed all isolated RNA, so they sequenced expressed TCRB transcripts. The protocol was immunoSEQ multiplex PCR, while the TCRdb copy is restricted to in-frame clones and leaves out a portion. The profile shows roughly 140,000 clones, about 8.5% of them singletons. The sample consisted of central memory CD4+ T cells from blood. These receptors all stem from a man aged 18 to 29 in good health.

The table lists this clone with many counts. This rearrangement joins TRBV7-2 to TRBJ2-7; 8 bases map to TRBD1. CDR1 SGHTA and CDR2 FQGNSA come from the germline V gene. This CDR3 is built from 16 residues. V shed 5 bases and J 7 bases; nucleotides not matched to a gene: 16. CDR3 in DNA: TGTGCCAGCAGCCAAGATCCTGGACAGGGAAGAGGGGAGCAGTACTTC. It codes for CASSQDPGQGRGEQYF.

This clone showed up many times. The same CDR3 is also encoded by other DNA sequences in this sample. The V and J genes are TRBV29-1 and TRBJ1-2; TRBD1 agrees at 7 bases. Germline lookup yields CDR1 SQVTM and CDR2 ANQGSEA. CDR3 length: 12 residues. The V gene end was trimmed by 6 bases and the J gene end by 0 bases; junction bases not matched to a gene: 1. CDR3 bases: TGCAGCGTGGGGACAGCTAACTATGGCTACACCTTC. The encoded protein is CSVGTANYGYTF.

The gene calls are TRBV7-2 and TRBJ2-5; perhaps TRBD2 as D (5 bases). From germline, CDR1 is SGHTA and CDR2 FQGNSA. CDR3 length: 15 residues. Trimming took 5 bases from V and 2 from J, leaving 15 bases between them. The CDR3 loop reads CASSLLGGPQETQYF. Written as DNA, the CDR3 is TGTGCCAGCAGCCTCTTGGGCGGGCCTCAAGAGACCCAGTACTTC.

This clone was observed a handful of times. The chain is built from TRBV7-8 and TRBJ2-2; TRBD1 matches 9 bases. Losses at the gene ends were 3 bases for V and 8 bases for J; bases not matched to a gene: 7. Per the germline V gene, CDR1 is SGHVS and CDR2 is FQNEAQ. The CDR3 extends over 15 amino acids. The CDR3 nucleotides read TGTGCCAGCAGCTTTGGACAGGGGCCTTTAGGGGAGCTGTTTTTT. Protein product: CASSFGQGPLGELFF. The entire variable domain, with the rest obtained from reference TRBV7-8 and TRBJ2-2, is as follows: GAGVSQSPRYKVAKRGQDVALRCDPISGHVSLFWYQQALGQGPEFLTYFQNEAQLDKSGLPSDRFFAERPEGSVSTLKIQRTQQEDSAVYLCASSFGQGPLGELFFGEGSRLTVL.

There are a few counts of this clone. The chain links TRBV4-2 to TRBJ1-5, with TRBD1 identical over 8 bases. CDR1 and CDR2 from the germline V gene are LGHNA and YNFKEQ. J was trimmed by 5 bases and V by 0 bases; bases with no gene match: 6. The CDR3 contains 16 residues. The CDR3 bases are TGTGCCAGCAGCCAAGAAGGCTCAGGGGGCGATCAGCCCCAGCATTTT. Amino acid sequence: CASSQEGSGGDQPQHF.

The chain has TRBV19 and TRBJ1-2; D perhaps matches TRBD1 (5 bases). In germline, CDR1 is LNHDA, CDR2 SQIVND (reference sequence). The CDR3 consists of 15 residues. The V end was cut by 6 bases, the J end by 0 bases, with 14 bases between. The CDR3, as DNA: TGTGCCAGTAGCTCCTCCAGGGCGACTAACTATGGCTACACCTTC. Translating it yields CASSSSRATNYGYTF.

This clone was recorded a few times. The J gene is TRBJ2-7, the V gene TRBV7-3; TRBD1 aligns across 10 bases. This CDR3 comprises 15 residues. Per germline, CDR1 SGHTA and CDR2 FQGTGA. The J segment lost 5 bases and the V segment lost 5 bases, leaving 9 bases of the junction unmatched. CDR3 in amino acids: CASSPPGQGRHEQYF. CDR3 DNA sequence: TGTGCCAGCAGCCCCCCGGGACAGGGGCGCCACGAGCAGTACTTC.

This clone has only a few counts. The genes are TRBV29-1 and TRBJ2-3, with D maybe TRBD1 (6 bases). V lost 3 bases and J 5 bases, leaving 9 bases between the germline ends. Germline-derived CDR1 and CDR2 are SQVTM and ANQGSEA. CDR3 length equals 12 residues. CDR3 residues: CSVDEGVDTQYF. CDR3 nucleotide sequence: TGCAGCGTTGACGAGGGGGTAGATACGCAGTATTTT.

In its sample, this clone was seen a few times. The chain joins TRBV4-2 to TRBJ2-1; TRBD1 agrees at 9 bases. V shed 2 bases and J 8 bases; nucleotides not matched to a gene: 4. Germline CDR1 and CDR2: LGHNA and YNFKEQ. This CDR3 comprises 14 residues. The CDR3 sequence is CASSQSNRGHEQFF. The CDR3 nucleotides are TGTGCCAGCAGCCAATCTAACAGGGGGCATGAGCAGTTCTTC.

V and J are TRBV6-6 and TRBJ2-7; the match to TRBD1 covers 7 bases. The CDR3 totals 15 residues. J was trimmed by 2 bases and V by 0 bases; bases with no gene match: 4. Germline CDR1 is MNHNY and CDR2 is SVGAGI (reference sequence). CDR3 region: CASSYSGQTAYEQYF. Here the CDR3 DNA reads TGTGCCAGCAGTTACTCGGGACAGACGGCCTACGAGCAGTACTTC.

This clone has a handful of counts. The gene calls are TRBV14 and TRBJ2-2; possibly TRBD2 for D (6 bases). Germline-derived CDR1 and CDR2 are SGHDN and FVKESK. The CDR3 loop spans 17 amino acids. Trimming cost V 4 bases and J 3 bases, with 18 bases left between them. The CDR3 loop is CASSPVLGLAYTGELFF. The CDR3, as DNA: TGTGCCAGCAGCCCCGTTCTCGGGCTAGCGTACACCGGGGAGCTGTTTTTT.

V usage is TRBV5-8 and J usage is TRBJ1-1; D remains unclear. The CDR3 is made up of 11 amino acids. The V end was cut by 3 bases, the J end by 7 bases, with 7 bases between. The germline V gene encodes CDR1 SGHTS and CDR2 YDEGEE. CDR3 sequence (DNA): TGTGCCAGCAGCTATTGGCTTGAAGCTTTCTTT. It translates to CASSYWLEAFF.

This clone has at least ten counts. V gene TRBV11-2 combines with J gene TRBJ2-3, with 9 bases identical to TRBD1. Germline V gene data show CDR1 as SGHAT and CDR2 as FQNNGV. V shed 6 bases, J shed 6 bases, and the junction held 10 bases outside the gene matches. The CDR3 is made up of 15 amino acids. Written as DNA, the CDR3 is TGTGCCAGCAGGCCAAGGACAGGGGCCGGGGATACGCAGTATTTT. Translating gives CASRPRTGAGDTQYF.

This clone was counted many times. V gene TRBV5-1 combines with J gene TRBJ2-1, with TRBD2 matching 9 bases. The ends lost 6 bases at V and 7 bases at J; junction bases unmatched: 11. The CDR3 runs 15 residues. Germline assignment: CDR1 SGHRS and CDR2 YFSETQ. This CDR3 is CASIPSGGPVNEQFF. The CDR3 DNA is TGCGCCAGCATCCCGAGCGGGGGGCCCGTGAATGAGCAGTTCTTC.

This clone was found a few times. The chain combines TRBV9 with TRBJ1-4, with a tentative D call TRBD1 (6 bases). The germline V and J ends were trimmed by 3 bases and 8 bases, with 17 bases remaining between them. The CDR3 spans 15 residues. Germline values: CDR1 SGDLS, CDR2 YYNGEE. CDR3 sequence reads: CASSATSGVGEKLFF. The CDR3 DNA reads TGTGCCAGCAGCGCGACTTCAGGGGTAGGGGAAAAACTGTTTTTT.

The chain combines TRBV10-3 with TRBJ2-3; 9 bases match TRBD1. The J segment lost 4 bases and the V segment lost 7 bases, leaving 3 bases of the junction unmatched. CDR3 size: 13 residues. Germline CDR1 and CDR2: ENHRY and SYGVKD. The DNA of the CDR3 is TGTGCCATCACCGGACAGGGGTCAGATACGCAGTATTTT. This translates into CAITGQGSDTQYF.

This clone has just a few counts. V usage is TRBV19 and J usage is TRBJ2-1, with 9 bases aligning to TRBD1. CDR3 length: 15 amino acids. Losses at the gene ends were 6 bases for V and 0 bases for J; bases not matched to a gene: 3. Germline assignment: CDR1 LNHDA and CDR2 SQIVND (reference sequence). This chain's CDR3 is CASREQGASYNEQFF. The CDR3, as DNA: TGTGCCAGTAGGGAACAGGGGGCCTCCTACAATGAGCAGTTCTTC.

This clone was observed a few times. This chain connects TRBV6-5 to TRBJ2-5; D is ambiguous. CDR1 is MNHEY and CDR2 is SVGAGI in the germline V gene. Trimming took 4 bases from V and 7 from J, leaving 7 bases between them. This CDR3 has 11 residues. The DNA for the CDR3 is TGTGCCAGCAGTTCGTCGGGGACCCAGTACTTC. Its protein product is CASSSSGTQYF.

This clone was detected a few times. V and J are TRBV7-2 and TRBJ1-2; unclear D gene. Germline loops: CDR1 SGHTA, CDR2 FQGNSA. The CDR3 is 14 residues long. Trimming took off 3 bases at V and 2 bases at J, with 10 bases between the two ends. CDR3 region: CASSLGQANYGYTF. CDR3 in DNA: TGTGCCAGCAGCTTGGGTCAGGCGAACTATGGCTACACCTTC.

This clone turned up a few times. The chain is built from TRBV11-2 and TRBJ1-1; 8 bases agree with TRBD1. V gave up 2 bases and J gave up 6 bases; unmatched junction bases: 5. Germline V gene lookup returns CDR1 SGHAT and CDR2 FQNNGV. This CDR3 spans 14 amino acids. This CDR3 is CASSLQGARAEAFF. The CDR3 DNA is TGTGCCAGCAGCTTACAGGGGGCACGAGCTGAAGCTTTCTTT.

This clone was seen more than once but under ten times. V gene TRBV19 combines with J gene TRBJ1-2; TRBD1 is a possible D gene (6 bases). The CDR3 runs 13 residues. Trimming took 10 bases from V and 7 from J, leaving 19 bases between them. Per the germline V gene, CDR1 is LNHDA and CDR2 is SQIVND (reference sequence). CDR3 loop: CATVRGGASGYTF. The CDR3, as DNA: TGTGCCACAGTACGGGGGGGCGCAAGTGGCTACACCTTC.

This clone ranks as medium-sized. An end of the junction differs from the germline gene, which may be a read error. The rearrangement joins TRBV13 to TRBJ1-3, with D hard to call. This CDR3 spans 16 amino acids. CDR1 PRHDT and CDR2 FYEKMQ come from the germline V gene (reference sequence). Here the CDR3 DNA reads TGTGCCAGCAACCAGCGGGCCGACTATACTGGAAGCACCATATATTTT. Its translation is CASNQRADYTGSTIYF.

This clone came up a few times. The J gene is TRBJ1-1, the V gene TRBV27; D not certain. V gave up 6 bases and J gave up 1 base, with 15 bases separating them. Germline V gene data show CDR1 as MNHEY and CDR2 as SMNVEV (reference sequence). The length of the CDR3 is 15 residues. This chain's CDR3 is CASSDFSGGNTEAFF. DNA of the CDR3: TGTGCCAGCAGCGACTTTAGCGGCGGGAACACTGAAGCTTTCTTT.

CDR3 protein: CAASGGYNEQFF. CDR3 nucleotides: TGTGCTGCATCCGGGGGATACAATGAGCAGTTCTTC. The chain combines TRBV28 with TRBJ2-1; tentatively, D is TRBD2 (6 bases). Germline V gene data show CDR1 as MDHEN and CDR2 as SYDVKM. CDR3 length: 12 amino acids. Full variable domain (rest looked up from reference TRBV28 and TRBJ2-1): DVKVTQSSRYLVKRTGEKVFLECVQDMDHENMFWYRQDPGLGLRLIYFSYDVKMKEKGDIPEGYSVSREKKERFSLILESASTNQTSMYLCAASGGYNEQFFGPGTRLTVL.

This clone was observed a few times. This sequence joins TRBV21-1 and TRBJ1-1. TRBV21-1 is a pseudogene locus. The CDR3 runs to 14 residues. The CDR3 nucleotides are TGTGCCAGCAGCAAAGTATCTCAGCCGCGAGGGGCTTTCTTT. It specifies CASSKVSQPRGAFF.